A selection of T cell receptor beta chains follows, all from one sample in a study of T-cell reconstitution after alpha-beta-depleted transplantation in children. TCRdb re-analysed the PCR reads in MiXCR, keeping a single row per CDR3 protein. The profile covers 350,000 to 400,000 distinct CDR3 sequences, with about 20% appearing a single time and around 3.9% taken by the ten largest. The specimen was PBMCs from the stem cell graft donor, collected from the stem cell graft. Receptors were obtained from a human donor who donated a stem cell graft to a child with acute myeloid leukemia. Both conserved end residues are part of each CDR3.

V	J	CDR3
TRBV20-1	TRBJ2-5	CSAPSFRAGFQETQYF
TRBV20-1	TRBJ2-1	CSATGTSGRSYNEQFF
TRBV24-1	TRBJ1-3	CATSDEGVGNTIYF
TRBV25-1	TRBJ1-2	CASSEGTGARGYTF
TRBV5-1	TRBJ2-7	CASSLVGQWYEQYF
TRBV5-1	TRBJ2-5	CASSHRGGAEGETQYF
TRBV4-2	TRBJ1-6	CASSPRDGVRVSPLHF
TRBV5-1	TRBJ2-2	CASREDGTGELFF
TRBV5-6	TRBJ2-2	CASSSKAVQGELFF
TRBV12-3/TRBV12-4	TRBJ1-1	CASSFAQGLNTEAFF
TRBV12-3/TRBV12-4	TRBJ2-7	CASSFRPDYEQYF
TRBV15	TRBJ1-2	CATSRDGRGSWNTNYGYTF
TRBV12-3/TRBV12-4	TRBJ2-5	CASCRSEALQETQYF
TRBV20-1	TRBJ2-1	CSAYIPGQGYNEQFF
TRBV6-2/TRBV6-3	TRBJ2-7	CASRPGTEFYEQYF
TRBV7-3	TRBJ2-1	CASSPEGQRNGEQFF
TRBV29-1	TRBJ2-1	CSVPRGLTSEQFF
TRBV12-3/TRBV12-4	TRBJ1-1	CASSKGGTYMNTEAFF
TRBV21-1	TRBJ2-1	CASSKAQDNEQFF
TRBV29-1	TRBJ1-2	CSVTGTQTNYGYTF
TRBV10-3	TRBJ2-7	CAISEQGNEQYF
TRBV12-3/TRBV12-4	TRBJ2-5	CASSETEAETQYF
TRBV12-3/TRBV12-4	TRBJ1-1	CASSDDRGRLSTEAFF
TRBV27	TRBJ2-7	CASSIGLGGREQYF
TRBV6-2/TRBV6-3	TRBJ2-7	CASRFKPRVSEQYF
TRBV5-1	TRBJ1-2	CASSPLTGGAYGYTF
TRBV29-1	TRBJ2-7	CSVEGTGEGDEQYF
TRBV7-3	TRBJ2-3	CASSSGLAGGTDTQYF
TRBV27	TRBJ2-3	CASSWTSGVQGTDTQYF
TRBV7-3	TRBJ2-2	CASSPTSRGAGELFF
TRBV28	TRBJ1-1	CASRPNWGPMNTEAFF
TRBV24-1	TRBJ1-6	CATSDLRSRNPSPLHF
TRBV25-1	TRBJ2-7	CASSRLAETYEQYF
TRBV29-1	TRBJ1-1	CSVEAWDTNFMNTEAFF
TRBV7-2	TRBJ2-1	CASSLGFGGYNEQFF
TRBV2	TRBJ2-7	CASDSGLVLYEQYF
TRBV10-2	TRBJ2-2	CASSPGLAGRQETGELFF
TRBV7-9	TRBJ2-1	CASSRRSGRAYNEQFF
TRBV27	TRBJ1-6	CASRAFRDSNSPLHF
TRBV5-6	TRBJ2-3	CASSFVGISSTDTQYF
TRBV5-5	TRBJ1-1	CASSGLAGQGAFF
TRBV20-1	TRBJ1-3	CSATDSSGNTIYF
TRBV30	TRBJ2-1	CAGTSGNLPTYNEQFF
TRBV29-1	TRBJ1-2	CSTGPGTGNYGYTF
TRBV3-1	TRBJ2-1	CASSPGTVSYNEQFF
TRBV4-1	TRBJ2-1	CASSPLAALSVIKQFF
TRBV29-1	TRBJ2-1	CSVVGGAFNNEQFF
TRBV20-1	TRBJ1-1	CSAGDPTEAFF
TRBV29-1	TRBJ2-5	CSVLRRLQETQYF
TRBV20-1	TRBJ2-5	CRPQGSEETQYF
TRBV29-1	TRBJ2-7	CSVGEEGYEQYF
TRBV11-3	TRBJ2-5	CASRGGFQETQYF
TRBV5-1	TRBJ2-2	CASRWTSGRRTGELFF
TRBV12-3/TRBV12-4	TRBJ2-1	CASSPIGRGTSGSSYNEQFF
TRBV20-1	TRBJ2-3	CSATGTSGRTDTQYF
TRBV9	TRBJ2-7	CASSPYLVGGVYEQYF
TRBV5-1	TRBJ2-3	CASSLVGQVGAADTQYF
TRBV2	TRBJ2-1	CASTTGLAGAPVDEQFF
TRBV5-1	TRBJ2-1	CASSLVQDTYNEQFF
TRBV3-1	TRBJ2-1	CASSQRTARNNEQFF